These 12 T cell receptor beta chains came from one sample sequenced in a study of T cell repertoires in cytomegalovirus infection. MiXCR, run by TCRdb on the reads, gives a single entry per CDR3 protein. The data contain hundreds of thousands of distinct CDR3 sequences, around 35% of them singletons. These receptors have no known antigen. Source: cultured PBMCs, taken from culture after CMV antigen stimulation. The receptor set was obtained from a human donor in good health (CMV status not recorded). Some clones in this sample may be carry-over from other donors' samples.

This clonotype appeared a single time. J is TRBJ1-2 and V is TRBV6-1; possibly TRBD1 for D (5 bases). Germline V gene sequence: CDR1 MNHNS, CDR2 SASEGT. CDR3 length equals 16 residues. Trimming took off 6 bases at V and 2 bases at J, with 19 bases between the two ends. The CDR3, as DNA: TGTGCCAGCAGACCGAGGGGCCCGAGCCTCAACTATGGCTACACCTTC. This gives the protein CASRPRGPSLNYGYTF.

This clonotype was counted between two and nine times. The rearrangement uses TRBV4-2 and TRBJ1-1, with a tentative D call TRBD1 (5 bases). The CDR3 has 18 amino acids. V lost 0 bases, J lost 0 bases, and 17 bases lay in between. The germline CDR1 and CDR2 sequences are LGHNA and YNFKEQ. Here the CDR3 DNA reads TGTGCCAGCAGCCAAGAAAATGGGGCCGGGGCGATGAACACTGAAGCTTTCTTT. Protein product: CASSQENGAGAMNTEAFF.

This clonotype was counted a few times. The rearrangement uses TRBV6-2 or TRBV6-3 and TRBJ2-7; perhaps D is TRBD1 or TRBD2 (5 bases each). This CDR3 is 13 amino acids long. Trimming took off 6 bases at V and 5 bases at J, with 14 bases between the two ends. The V gene's germline CDR1 is MNHEY and CDR2 SVGEGT. The CDR3 here is CASRSGTENEQYF. The CDR3 DNA is TGTGCCAGCAGATCCGGGACGGAAAACGAGCAGTACTTC.

This clonotype was counted a few times. This chain connects TRBV4-1 to TRBJ1-4; tentatively, D is TRBD1 (5 bases). V gave up 4 bases and J gave up 5 bases, with 14 bases separating them. CDR1 is MGHRA and CDR2 is YSYEKL in the germline V gene. This CDR3 is built from 15 residues. The CDR3 protein is CASSLPGRKNEKLFF. The CDR3 nucleotides are TGCGCCAGCAGCCTACCGGGACGGAAAAATGAAAAACTGTTTTTT.

This clonotype appeared a single time. The chain combines TRBV4-1 with TRBJ2-1; D uncertain. Germline-derived CDR1 and CDR2 are MGHRA and YSYEKL. The length of the CDR3 is 15 residues. Trimming pared 4 bases from V and 4 bases from J, leaving 14 bases between. This CDR3 is CASSLSHLPYNEQFF. CDR3 bases: TGCGCCAGCAGCCTATCGCACCTACCTTACAATGAGCAGTTCTTC.

In its sample, this clonotype was seen a few times. J is TRBJ1-5 and V is TRBV2, with D perhaps TRBD1 (5 bases). V lost 1 base and J lost 7, with 14 bases in between. From germline, CDR1 is SNHLY and CDR2 FYNNEI. This CDR3 contains 15 residues. The CDR3 coding sequence is TGTGCCAGCAGTGAAGGGAGCAGGGTCGGACAGCCCCAGCATTTT. As protein: CASSEGSRVGQPQHF. Full variable domain (remainder filled in from reference TRBV2 and TRBJ1-5): EPEVTQTPSHQVTQMGQEVILRCVPISNHLYFYWYRQILGQKVEFLVSFYNNEISEKSEIFDDQFSVERPDGSNFTLKIRSTKLEDSAMYFCASSEGSRVGQPQHFGDGTRLSIL.

The chain carries TRBV28 and TRBJ1-6, with unresolved D. The CDR3 runs to 11 residues. The V end was cut by 3 bases, the J end by 17 bases, with 11 bases between. Looked up from germline, CDR1 is MDHEN and CDR2 is SYDVKM. CDR3 region: CASSLGTRVHF. The CDR3, as DNA: TGTGCCAGCAGTTTGGGCACCCGCGTCCACTTT.

The chain recombines TRBV27 with TRBJ2-1; 7 nucleotides agree with TRBD1. Germline CDR1 reads MNHEY; CDR2 reads SMNVEV (reference sequence). The CDR3 loop spans 16 amino acids. V lost 3 bases to trimming and J lost 9 bases; unmatched junction nucleotides: 14. The CDR3 region has the DNA TGTGCCAGCAGTTTCTCCGAGACCGGGACAGCCACTGAGCAGTTCTTC. Its translation: CASSFSETGTATEQFF.

J is TRBJ2-7 and V is TRBV5-5, with 10 nucleotides matching TRBD2. Germline lookup yields CDR1 SGHKS and CDR2 YYEKEE (reference sequence). V dropped 1 base and J dropped 7; count of bases not matched to a gene: 5. The CDR3 is made up of 14 amino acids. Here the CDR3 reads CASSLRTSGDEQYF. CDR3 DNA: TGTGCCAGCAGCTTGCGAACTAGCGGGGATGAGCAGTACTTC.

V gene TRBV28 combines with J gene TRBJ2-1; TRBD1 might be the D (6 bases). CDR3 length equals 14 residues. V lost 4 bases and J lost 9, with 16 bases in between. The germline V gene has CDR1 MDHEN and CDR2 SYDVKM. The CDR3 loop is CASSYPLTGGEQFF. The CDR3 coding sequence is TGTGCCAGCAGTTACCCCCTGACAGGAGGTGAGCAGTTCTTC.

The rearrangement joins TRBV7-9 to TRBJ2-2; TRBD2 agrees at 11 bases. Germline values: CDR1 SEHNR, CDR2 FQNEAQ (reference sequence). The CDR3 is 16 residues long. Trimming took 9 bases from V and 0 from J; bases not matched to a gene: 6. The DNA of the CDR3 is TGTGCCAGGACCGGGACTAGCGGCGCGAACACCGGGGAGCTGTTTTTT. This sequence encodes CARTGTSGANTGELFF. Full variable domain (rest looked up from reference TRBV7-9 and TRBJ2-2): DTGVSQNPRHKITKRGQNVTFRCDPISEHNRLYWYRQTLGQGPEFLTYFQNEAQLEKSRLLSDRFSAERPKGSFSTLEIQRTEQGDSAMYLCARTGTSGANTGELFFGEGSRLTVL.

The J gene is TRBJ1-1, the V gene TRBV19; 7 bases line up with TRBD1. CDR1 is LNHDA and CDR2 is SQIVND in the germline V gene (reference sequence). This CDR3 contains 14 residues. The V gene end was trimmed by 6 bases and the J gene end by 4 bases; junction bases not matched to a gene: 8. The chain's CDR3 is CASRTGQPITEAFF. In DNA form, the CDR3 reads TGTGCCAGTAGGACGGGACAGCCCATCACTGAAGCTTTCTTT.